Listed here are 6 T cell receptor beta chains from one sample, sequenced in a study of blood T cell repertoires in COVID-19. The table came from immunoSEQ multiplex PCR; TCRdb's copy has only in-frame clones and leaves some out. The data contain roughly 150,000 clones, almost 85% of them seen just once; the ten biggest clones take up approximately 2.6%. The sample comprised peripheral blood. These receptor sequences come from a woman aged 80 or over with COVID-19, enrolled during active disease.

The chain carries TRBV12-5 and TRBJ2-1, with D unclear. The germline V and J ends were trimmed by 1 base and 2 bases, with 6 bases remaining between them. The CDR3 is made up of 14 amino acids. Germline CDR1 LGHNT, CDR2 FRNRAP. Written as DNA, the CDR3 is TGTGCTAGTGGTTTGGACAGTACCTACAATGAGCAGTTCTTC. The encoded protein is CASGLDSTYNEQFF. Complete variable domain (other parts from reference TRBV12-5 and TRBJ2-1): DARVTQTPRHKVTEMGQEVTMRCQPILGHNTVFWYRQTMMQGLELLAYFRNRAPLDDSGMPKDRFSAEMPDATLATLKIQPSEPRDSAVYFCASGLDSTYNEQFFGPGTRLTVL.

The gene calls are TRBV21-1 and TRBJ2-7; TRBD2, the D gene given by the table, was not confirmed from the DNA. TRBV21-1 is reported as a pseudogene. The length of the CDR3 is 17 residues. CDR3 in DNA: TGTGCCAGCAGCATCCAGGGACTAGCGGGAGCCGGCTACGAGCAGTACTTC. Its protein is CASSIQGLAGAGYEQYF.

V and J are TRBV11-3 and TRBJ2-3, with 10 bases aligning to TRBD2. Germline CDR1 and CDR2: SGHNT and YENEEA. This CDR3 has 15 amino acids. Losses at the gene ends were 5 bases for V and 3 bases for J; bases not matched to a gene: 5. The CDR3 nucleotides are TGTGCCAGCAGCATGAGCGGGGGGGCGACAGATACGCAGTATTTT. Its translation: CASSMSGGATDTQYF.

V gene TRBV2 combines with J gene TRBJ1-2; D uncertain. Trimming pared 1 base from V and 8 bases from J, leaving 14 bases between. Per the germline V gene, CDR1 is SNHLY and CDR2 is FYNNEI. The CDR3 consists of 14 residues. The DNA for the CDR3 is TGTGCCAGCAGTGAAGGGCGGCCAGTTGGAGGCTACACCTTC. Translating it yields CASSEGRPVGGYTF.

This sequence joins TRBV3-1 (or the pseudogene TRBV3-2) and TRBJ2-7, with unresolved D. With 6 bases removed from V and 3 bases from J, the gap between germline ends came to 18 bases. CDR3 size: 15 residues. The germline V gene has CDR1 LGHDT and CDR2 YNNKEL (reference sequence). CDR3 nucleotides: TGTGCCAGCAGTCCACACAGCCTAAACAACTACGAGCAGTACTTC. This gives the protein CASSPHSLNNYEQYF.

This rearrangement joins TRBV18 to TRBJ2-5; weak D call: TRBD1 (5 bases). V was trimmed by 1 base and J by 3 bases, leaving 9 bases between them. CDR3 size: 14 residues. Germline V CDR1 and CDR2: KGHSH, LQKENI. CDR3 region: CASSPRWTKETQYF. CDR3 in DNA: TGTGCCAGCTCACCACGCTGGACAAAAGAGACCCAGTACTTC.